This T cell receptor beta chain was sequenced for a study of breast tumors, draining lymph nodes, adjacent tissues. Overall study findings and caveats: Compared with lymph nodes, tumors were less diverse; compared with nontumor tissue, more. Tumor T cell lymph node origin was a supported hypothesis, not proven.

Turning to this clonotype: Antigen: not known.

TCRdb called the multiplex PCR reads again in MiXCR, with one record for every CDR3 protein. The sample includes approximately 12,000 distinct CDR3 sequences, roughly 53% of them seen just once. The receptor comes from a female donor with breast cancer. Some clones in this sample may be carry-over from other donors' samples. Sequencing used tumor-adjacent breast tissue.

For the CDR3, the DNA is TGTGCCAGCAGGCAAGGACAGTATGGCTACACCTTC. Translation gives CASRQGQYGYTF. V usage is TRBV28 and J usage is TRBJ1-2; a possible D gene is TRBD1 (6 bases). Germline CDR1 MDHEN, CDR2 SYDVKM. The CDR3 loop spans 12 amino acids. Trimming removed 6 bases at V and 5 bases at J, with 10 bases between.